Sequencing of this T cell receptor (beta chain) was carried out in a study of Ad26.COV2.S vaccination and SARS-CoV-2 variants. The CDR3 spans 11 residues. The germline V and J ends were trimmed by 6 bases and 1 base, with 4 bases remaining between them. Findings of the study overall: Reportedly, spike-specific CD8+ and CD4+ T cell responses achieved substantial breadth once vaccination had taken place. Vaccine recipients posted higher spike-specific TCR breadth than their placebo counterparts. There was a possibility that the TCR breadth and depth analyses underestimated total T cell responses.

Repertoires were generated with immunoSEQ multiplex PCR, while TCRdb's copy carries only in-frame clones and drops some. Among 85,000 to 95,000 clones listed, approximately 77% were seen once. For this clone: The target antigen is unknown.

V is TRBV12-3 or TRBV12-4 and J is TRBJ2-7; D remains ambiguous. The source material was peripheral blood, sampled after recovery from COVID-19. The receptor was derived from a human donor who had recovered from COVID-19. CDR3 bases: TGTGCCAGCAGCCCTTCCTACGAGCAGTACTTC. Encoded protein: CASSPSYEQYF.